This TCR beta chain is drawn from a study of lymphopenia after photon versus proton radiotherapy. The study's findings and limits: Survival link was tested only in deceased patients; proton benefit remains a possibility. Proton therapy kept repertoires fairly stable, unlike photons, which gained effector/memory cells. After the lymphocyte nadir, photon-treated repertoires showed oligoclonal expansion, especially of CD8+ Temra cells. Post-nadir TCR diversity decline inversely tracked overall survival among those who died.

The protocol was immunoSEQ multiplex PCR, while the TCRdb copy is restricted to in-frame clones and leaves out a portion. The sample carries 25,000 to 35,000 clones, approximately 95% recorded once. A note on this clone: Its specificity is not known.

This CDR3 is built from 12 residues. Between the trimmed V and J ends, which lost 6 bases and 3 bases, there was a span of 11 bases. Germline CDR1 reads SQVTM; CDR2 reads ANQGSEA. The sequence came from a woman between 45 and 60 years old with cholangiocarcinoma. Material: peripheral blood, obtained from a patient treated with photon-based radiotherapy. V gene TRBV29-1 combines with J gene TRBJ1-2; maybe TRBD1 (5 bases). The CDR3 here is CSVYLGDYGYTF. As DNA, the CDR3 is TGCAGCGTCTACTTGGGGGACTATGGCTACACCTTC.